The present T cell receptor (beta chain) was sequenced within a study of T cell clonotyping in hematopoietic cell transplantation. Sequencing was performed with immunoSEQ multiplex PCR; in TCRdb, only in-frame clones are kept and a portion is missing. The repertoire holds some 35,000 clones, with roughly 95% as singletons. Described time point: recipient sample about 28 days before transplant, after cytoreduction. This CDR3 spans 16 amino acids. Germline assignment: CDR1 MGHDK and CDR2 SYGVNS. Trimming removed 3 bases from V and 8 bases from J, with 19 bases in between. The gene calls are TRBV25-1 and TRBJ1-4; possible D gene TRBD1, 6 bases. The origin of this receptor is a man aged 35-49 years with chronic myeloid leukemia. Some clones in this sample may be carry-over from other donors' samples. This material consisted of peripheral blood mononuclear cells, taken before stem cell transplant. The CDR3 coding sequence is TGTGCCAGCAGTGAGAACGGGGGGGGCGCTTTGGAAAAACTGTTTTTT. The encoded protein is CASSENGGGALEKLFF.